The clone carrying this TCR beta chain was observed a single time. Antigen unknown. Peripheral blood and lesional scalp punch biopsies came from alopecia areata patients. The sample belongs to a study of CD8+ T cells in alopecia areata. Study context: Tofacitinib was taken orally by treated patients, and the dose was 5 to 10 mg twice daily.

Overall study results and limits: Lesional scalp, notably in alopecia totalis/universalis, had clonality above that of normal scalp. Sharing of TCR sequences between patients (possibly for HLA-related reasons) was less clear than in mice.

Between the trimmed V and J ends, which lost 3 bases and 2 bases, there was a span of 13 bases. CDR1 MNHEY and CDR2 SMNVEV come from the germline V gene (reference sequence). The CDR3 is 15 residues long. Sequencing used cDNA as its template, made by extracting RNA and reverse transcribing it. Data came from immunoSEQ multiplex PCR; TCRdb stores just in-frame clones and leaves some out. The sample comprises 75,000 to 100,000 clones, around 38% of which are singletons, and 1% to 1.5% rests with the top ten. This TCR derives from a human donor with alopecia areata. The sequencing sample was made of CD4+ T cells sorted from blood. The chain uses TRBV27 and TRBJ2-5; maybe TRBD2 (6 bases). CDR3 region: CASSFRRGPQETQYF. The CDR3, as DNA: TGTGCCAGCAGTTTCAGGAGGGGCCCGCAAGAGACCCAGTACTTC.